The rows below give T cell receptor beta chains drawn from one sample of a study of OX40 agonist ivuxolimab in advanced cancers. Profiled with immunoSEQ multiplex PCR; TCRdb holds only in-frame clones, not every one. The sample has tens of thousands of clones, 90% seen once. The source material was CD4+ or CD8+ T cells sorted from blood, sampled in a trial of the OX40 agonist ivuxolimab. These receptor sequences come from an adult with an advanced solid tumor such as melanoma, head and neck, liver or kidney cancer. Each CDR3 is given with its conserved first and last residue. The D gene is left open where the match is weak. Not every row has a clone size; where given, it reads once, few, many or a size class.

CDR3,DNA,J,D,V,size
CASSDVRARTEAFF,TGTGCCAGCAGTGATGTCAGGGCTAGGACTGAAGCTTTCTTT,TRBJ1-1,NA,TRBV6-1,NA
CASSSWGRGRDGGYTF,TGTGCCAGCAGCTCTTGGGGCAGGGGGCGTGATGGTGGCTACACCTTC,TRBJ1-2,TRBD1,TRBV7-2,NA
CASSGGDTQYF,TGTGCCAGCAGCGGGGGTGATACGCAGTATTTT,TRBJ2-3,NA,TRBV7-3,NA
CASSFPGTKSSNQPQHF,TGTGCCAGCAGTTTCCCCGGGACAAAGTCTAGCAATCAGCCCCAGCATTTT,TRBJ1-5,NA,TRBV28,NA
CASNLGYEQYF,TGTGCCAGCAACCTCGGGTACGAGCAGTACTTC,TRBJ2-7,NA,TRBV6-6,NA
CASSPPGGDFSTDTQYF,TGCGCCAGCAGCCCCCCGGGCGGGGACTTTAGCACAGATACGCAGTATTTT,TRBJ2-3,NA,TRBV10-1,NA
CAIWPGQGAFGYTF,TGTGCCATCTGGCCGGGACAGGGGGCGTTTGGCTACACCTTC,TRBJ1-2,TRBD1,TRBV10-3,NA
CASSEWGAFF,TGTGCCAGCAGTGAATGGGGGGCTTTCTTT,TRBJ1-1,NA,TRBV6-1,NA
CASSSQTGSTGELFF,TGTGCCAGCAGCTCGCAGACAGGGTCCACCGGGGAGCTGTTTTTT,TRBJ2-2,TRBD1,TRBV7-9,NA
CASSYDSNQPQHF,TGTGCCAGCAGTTACGATAGCAATCAGCCCCAGCATTTT,TRBJ1-5,NA,TRBV6-5,few
CASSFAGGPDTQYF,TGTGCCAGCAGCTTCGCGGGAGGGCCAGATACGCAGTATTTT,TRBJ2-3,TRBD2,TRBV7-3,NA
CASSHDRARPNTEAFF,TGTGCCAGCAGTCACGACAGGGCTCGGCCGAACACTGAAGCTTTCTTT,TRBJ1-1,TRBD1,TRBV2,once
CASRPLGNEQFF,TGTGCCAGCAGGCCCCTAGGCAATGAGCAGTTCTTC,TRBJ2-1,NA,TRBV6-6,NA
CASSPPGYGYTF,TGTGCCAGCTCACCACCCGGTTATGGCTACACCTTC,TRBJ1-2,NA,TRBV18,NA
CASTRDRGPNYGYTF,TGTGCCAGCACCCGGGACAGGGGGCCTAACTATGGCTACACCTTC,TRBJ1-2,TRBD1,TRBV6-6,NA
CASSLWGQETQYF,TGTGCCAGCAGCCTTTGGGGACAAGAGACCCAGTACTTC,TRBJ2-5,NA,TRBV7-3,NA
CARVGTGPSEQYF,TGTGCCCGTGTAGGGACAGGACCATCCGAGCAGTACTTC,TRBJ2-7,TRBD1,TRBV30,NA
CASSPQGLAGEGRAGELFF,TGTGCCAGCAGCCCCCAGGGACTAGCGGGAGAAGGAAGGGCCGGGGAGCTGTTTTTT,TRBJ2-2,TRBD2,TRBV11-3,NA
CASRRSGDENIQYF,TGTGCCAGCAGAAGGAGCGGGGACGAAAACATTCAGTACTTC,TRBJ2-4,TRBD2,TRBV27,NA
CASSNFEGASYNEQFF,TGTGCCAGCAGCAACTTCGAGGGTGCTTCCTACAATGAGCAGTTCTTC,TRBJ2-1,NA,TRBV9,NA
CASSLGEEQYF,TGTGCCAGCAGCTTAGGGGAGGAGCAGTACTTC,TRBJ2-7,NA,TRBV7-6,NA
CASSPGTRSYEQYF,TGTGCCAGCAGTCCCGGGACGCGGTCCTACGAGCAGTACTTC,TRBJ2-7,NA,TRBV6-5,NA
CASSLWQGRDNEQFF,TGTGCCAGCAGCTTGTGGCAGGGGCGAGACAATGAGCAGTTCTTC,TRBJ2-1,NA,TRBV5-4,NA
CASSLGWGEETQYF,TGTGCCAGCAGCTTGGGGTGGGGAGAAGAGACCCAGTACTTC,TRBJ2-5,NA,TRBV5-6,NA
CASSSLDRKNSPLHF,TGTGCCAGCAGTTCTCTGGACAGGAAAAATTCACCCCTCCACTTT,TRBJ1-6,TRBD1,TRBV6-1,once
CASSVGSGRTPGELFF,TGTGCCAGCAGCGTAGGAAGCGGGAGGACCCCCGGGGAGCTGTTTTTT,TRBJ2-2,TRBD2,TRBV9,NA
CASSSGTGGTGELFF,TGTGCCAGCAGCTCCGGGACAGGGGGCACCGGGGAGCTGTTTTTT,TRBJ2-2,TRBD1,TRBV27,NA
CASEKRSYNEQFF,TGTGCCAGCGAAAAGCGCTCCTACAATGAGCAGTTCTTC,TRBJ2-1,NA,TRBV6-6,NA
CASSLGNAGGVTDTQYF,TGTGCCAGCAGCTTAGGGAACGCGGGAGGGGTAACAGATACGCAGTATTTT,TRBJ2-3,TRBD2,TRBV7-8,NA
CSVGARDQPQHF,TGCAGCGTTGGGGCGAGGGATCAGCCCCAGCATTTT,TRBJ1-5,NA,TRBV29-1,NA
CASRPGTSRHEQFF,TGTGCCAGCCGACCGGGGACTAGCCGCCATGAGCAGTTCTTC,TRBJ2-1,TRBD2,TRBV4-2,NA
CASSLDPETRPYF,TGTGCCAGCAGCTTAGACCCTGAGACACGTCCGTACTTC,TRBJ2-7,NA,TRBV11-3,once
CAWRRANSPLHF,TGTGCCTGGAGAAGGGCGAATTCACCCCTCCACTTT,TRBJ1-6,NA,TRBV30,once
CASRVDRGYNEQYF,TGTGCCAGCAGGGTGGACAGGGGGTACAACGAGCAGTACTTC,TRBJ2-7,TRBD1,TRBV6-1,NA
CASSARDGSEKLFF,TGTGCCAGCAGCGCCCGGGACGGGAGTGAAAAACTGTTTTTT,TRBJ1-4,NA,TRBV5-4,once
CAPTGTQYLSYEQYF,TGTGCCCCCACCGGGACTCAATACCTCTCCTACGAGCAGTACTTC,TRBJ2-7,NA,TRBV19,NA
CASSFGGEQYF,TGCGCCAGCAGCTTCGGGGGTGAGCAGTACTTC,TRBJ2-7,NA,TRBV5-1,NA
CASRMMNTEAFF,TGTGCCAGCAGAATGATGAACACTGAAGCTTTCTTT,TRBJ1-1,NA,TRBV7-9,medium-sized
CASSQQMNTEAFF,TGTGCCAGTAGTCAACAGATGAACACTGAAGCTTTCTTT,TRBJ1-1,NA,TRBV19,NA
CASSRDRVSGELFF,TGCGCCAGCAGCCGGGACAGGGTATCCGGGGAGCTGTTTTTT,TRBJ2-2,TRBD1,TRBV5-1,NA
CASSVRGGETQYF,TGTGCCAGCAGCGTACGTGGTGGAGAGACCCAGTACTTC,TRBJ2-5,NA,TRBV9,NA
CSARGPGVAFF,TGCAGTGCTAGAGGGCCAGGGGTAGCTTTCTTT,TRBJ1-1,NA,TRBV20-1,NA
CASSPGRGNQPQHF,TGTGCCAGCTCACCAGGGCGGGGAAATCAGCCCCAGCATTTT,TRBJ1-5,NA,TRBV18,NA
CASSENRNNEQFF,TGTGCCAGCAGTGAAAACAGAAACAATGAGCAGTTCTTC,TRBJ2-1,NA,TRBV2,NA
CASSELHGAGEKEKLFF,TGTGCCAGCAGTGAACTTCATGGGGCAGGGGAGAAGGAAAAACTGTTTTTT,TRBJ1-4,NA,TRBV2,once